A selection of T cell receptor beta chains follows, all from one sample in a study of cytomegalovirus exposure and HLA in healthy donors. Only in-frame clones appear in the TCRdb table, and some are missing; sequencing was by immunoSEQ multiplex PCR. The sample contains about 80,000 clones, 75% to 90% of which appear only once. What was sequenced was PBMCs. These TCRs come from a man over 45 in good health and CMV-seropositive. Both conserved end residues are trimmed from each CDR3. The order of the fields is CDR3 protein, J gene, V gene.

cdr3_aa: ASSIGWEQETQY
j_call: TRBJ2-5
v_call: TRBV19

cdr3_aa: ASSKGLAESYNEQF
j_call: TRBJ2-1
v_call: TRBV11-2

cdr3_aa: ASSSTDRVSSYEQY
j_call: TRBJ2-7
v_call: TRBV5-1

cdr3_aa: ASSIDSLAGGPTDTQY
j_call: TRBJ2-3
v_call: TRBV19

cdr3_aa: ASSLGQGGSSNQPQH
j_call: TRBJ1-5
v_call: TRBV5-1

cdr3_aa: ASINRGREQF
j_call: TRBJ2-1
v_call: TRBV6-5

cdr3_aa: ASSLFEWTAEAF
j_call: TRBJ1-1
v_call: TRBV7-6

cdr3_aa: ASNLRGTTNQPQH
j_call: TRBJ1-5
v_call: TRBV6-6

cdr3_aa: ASRQGVYEQY
j_call: TRBJ2-7
v_call: TRBV7-9

cdr3_aa: ASSKDRGLYEQY
j_call: TRBJ2-7
v_call: TRBV7-7

cdr3_aa: ASSGSGTDTQY
j_call: TRBJ2-3
v_call: TRBV6-1

cdr3_aa: ASSLGGHGTDTQY
j_call: TRBJ2-3
v_call: TRBV7-2

cdr3_aa: ASSPLAGGAEDTQY
j_call: TRBJ2-3
v_call: TRBV27

cdr3_aa: ASSHLVGHDEQY
j_call: TRBJ2-7
v_call: TRBV5-4

cdr3_aa: ATSSPGTSGGPPYNEQF
j_call: TRBJ2-1
v_call: TRBV7-9

cdr3_aa: ASRGTGSEGTEAF
j_call: TRBJ1-1
v_call: TRBV2

cdr3_aa: ASRQTGGKGSGNTIY
j_call: TRBJ1-3
v_call: TRBV27

cdr3_aa: ASSLREDYEQY
j_call: TRBJ2-7
v_call: TRBV11-2

cdr3_aa: ASRAGTGNTIY
j_call: TRBJ1-3
v_call: TRBV2

cdr3_aa: ASSFGQQARQY
j_call: TRBJ2-7
v_call: TRBV27

cdr3_aa: ASSPSPGTGVGTEAF
j_call: TRBJ1-1
v_call: TRBV19

cdr3_aa: ASSSQGGSSYNEQF
j_call: TRBJ2-1
v_call: TRBV5-1

cdr3_aa: ASRAGSLNNEQF
j_call: TRBJ2-1
v_call: TRBV2

cdr3_aa: ASSFEEANEQY
j_call: TRBJ2-7
v_call: TRBV11-1

cdr3_aa: ASSLNGEDNEQF
j_call: TRBJ2-1
v_call: TRBV7-9

cdr3_aa: AWGRGGEQY
j_call: TRBJ2-7
v_call: TRBV30

cdr3_aa: SSRVLTEAF
j_call: TRBJ1-1
v_call: TRBV7-9

cdr3_aa: ASSLASGANTGELF
j_call: TRBJ2-2
v_call: TRBV7-3

cdr3_aa: SVENSGYTYNEQF
j_call: TRBJ2-1
v_call: TRBV29-1

cdr3_aa: ASSPMGGSEAF
j_call: TRBJ1-1
v_call: TRBV7-3

cdr3_aa: AIRYDRERETQY
j_call: TRBJ2-5
v_call: TRBV10-3

cdr3_aa: AWSWGLAGPSDTQY
j_call: TRBJ2-3
v_call: TRBV30

cdr3_aa: ASSLGTSQETQY
j_call: TRBJ2-5
v_call: TRBV5-1

cdr3_aa: AWSVSGRVQY
j_call: TRBJ2-7
v_call: TRBV30

cdr3_aa: ASSHRQGTNTGELF
j_call: TRBJ2-2
v_call: TRBV14

cdr3_aa: ASSPRTGVGAGVTGELF
j_call: TRBJ2-2
v_call: TRBV18

cdr3_aa: ASSEFGQVYGYT
j_call: TRBJ1-2
v_call: TRBV6-1

cdr3_aa: ASSSSSFSGSVSDTQY
j_call: TRBJ2-3
v_call: TRBV2

cdr3_aa: ASLRTGPSGISGKLF
j_call: TRBJ2-2
v_call: TRBV7-6